Listed below are T cell receptor beta chains from one sample, sequenced in a study of blood T cell repertoires in COVID-19. Profiled with immunoSEQ multiplex PCR; TCRdb holds only in-frame clones, not every one. The repertoire has about 300,000 clones, 70% to 90% of them found once; the top ten carry 2.2%. Specimen: PBMCs or T cells enriched from blood (not recorded which). These receptors were taken from a man aged 30 to 45 who had recovered from COVID-19. The CDR3 runs from the conserved cysteine through the conserved F or W. A D gene is named only where the DNA matches it firmly. Rows may omit the clone size; those that give it use once, few, many or a size class.

j_call v_call clone_size d_call cdr3_nt cdr3_aa
TRBJ2-7 TRBV30 - TRBD1 TGTGCCTGGAAAGGGGACAGGAGCGAGCAGTACTTC CAWKGDRSEQYF
TRBJ1-2 TRBV9 - TRBD1 TGTGCCAGCAGCGGTTGGGACAGGGAACGCTATGGCTACACCTTC CASSGWDRERYGYTF
TRBJ1-5 TRBV2 - - TGTGCCAGCAGTGAATCAGGGGCCAATCAGCCCCAGCATTTT CASSESGANQPQHF
TRBJ2-6 TRBV18 - - TGTGCCAGCTCCCGCAATCCGCTGCTAAGCTCTGGGGCCAACGTCCTGACTTTC CASSRNPLLSSGANVLTF
TRBJ2-5 TRBV4-2 - TRBD1 TGTGCCAGCAGCCAAGACCCTACAGGGGCCACGCCAGGGACCCAGTACTTC CASSQDPTGATPGTQYF
TRBJ1-2 TRBV5-6 - TRBD1 TGTGCCAGCAGCTCTGGGACAGCTGCCTATGGCTACACCTTC CASSSGTAAYGYTF
TRBJ2-7 TRBV6-5 - TRBD1 TGTGCCAGCAAGGGACAGGGCTACGAGCAGTACTTC CASKGQGYEQYF
TRBJ2-7 TRBV19 - - TGTGCCAGTAGTATTTCGTTGGGGACACCCGATGGGTACGAGCAGTACTTC CASSISLGTPDGYEQYF
TRBJ2-1 TRBV29-1 - TRBD1 TGCAGCGTTGAAGATGGTAAGGGGGCAGTCCTCTTC CSVEDGKGAVLF
TRBJ2-5 TRBV2 - TRBD1 TGTGCCAGCAGCGGACAGGGCGACGGGACCCAGTACTTC CASSGQGDGTQYF
TRBJ1-2 TRBV7-2 - - TGTGCCAGCAGCTTAGATCCAGGCAGCCAATATGGCTACACCTTC CASSLDPGSQYGYTF
TRBJ2-3 TRBV6-1 - - TGTGCCAGCAGTGAATTGGCCTCCACAGATACGCAGTATTTT CASSELASTDTQYF
TRBJ1-2 TRBV6-5 - - TGTGCCAGCAGTAAACAGGGTTCTAACTATGGCTACACCTTC CASSKQGSNYGYTF
TRBJ2-7 TRBV11-2 once - TGTGCCAGCAGCTTAGGTCGTAATAGGGGTCTCTCCTACGAGCAGTACTTC CASSLGRNRGLSYEQYF
TRBJ2-3 TRBV30 - TRBD2 TGTGCCTGGAGTGTATTTAGCCTAGCGGGGAGCTCTAGCACAGATACGCAGTATTTT CAWSVFSLAGSSSTDTQYF
TRBJ1-2 TRBV6-5 - TRBD1 TGTGCCAGCAGCCCCAGGGACAGGGGTCGTTACACCTTC CASSPRDRGRYTF
TRBJ2-7 TRBV7-8 - TRBD2 TGTGCCAGCAGCTTAGCGGCTAGCGGGGGGCGCTACGAGCAGTACTTC CASSLAASGGRYEQYF
TRBJ1-1 TRBV30 few - TGTGCCTGGAGCGCCCTCCGGCAGGGTAGGAAAGCTTTCTTT CAWSALRQGRKAFF
TRBJ2-1 TRBV6-4 - - TGTGCCAGCAGTGCGGGGGGCCGGAGAGCCTACAATGAGCAGTTCTTC CASSAGGRRAYNEQFF
TRBJ1-1 TRBV14 - - TGTGCCAGCAGCCAAACGATTGCGTGGAACACTGAAGCTTTCTTT CASSQTIAWNTEAFF
TRBJ2-1 TRBV12-3/TRBV12-4 once - TGTGCCAGCAGTTTCGACTGGGATGAGCAGTTCTTC CASSFDWDEQFF
TRBJ1-3 TRBV15 - - TGTGCCACCAGCAGTCAAAGGAGCTCTGGAAACACCATATATTTT CATSSQRSSGNTIYF
TRBJ1-1 TRBV28 once - TGTGCCAGCAGTCCCCTCAGGGTTAAAGCTTTCTTT CASSPLRVKAFF
TRBJ2-1 TRBV7-8 - - TGTGCCAGCAGCTTAGGACAGCTCTACTCCTACAATGAGCAGTTCTTC CASSLGQLYSYNEQFF
TRBJ2-7 TRBV27 - TRBD1 TGTGCCAGCAGTAACAGGGGCTACGAGCAGTACTTC CASSNRGYEQYF
TRBJ2-7 TRBV6-5 - - TGTGCCAGCAGTTCCGACCTCAGGGGAATCGACGAGCAGTACTTC CASSSDLRGIDEQYF
TRBJ1-1 TRBV5-1 - TRBD1 TGCGCCAGCAGCTTCGGACAGGGGGCTTCTGAAGCTTTCTTT CASSFGQGASEAFF
TRBJ1-2 TRBV24-1 - TRBD1 TGTGCCACCGGGGACAGGGGGCGCCCCGGCTACACCTTC CATGDRGRPGYTF
TRBJ1-4 TRBV2 - - TGTGCCAGCAGAGGGACACCTGGGGAAAAACTGTTTTTT CASRGTPGEKLFF
TRBJ2-3 TRBV5-1 - - TGCGCCAGCAGCTCGGGTGTTGGGGCAACTAGCACAGATACGCAGTATTTT CASSSGVGATSTDTQYF
TRBJ2-1 TRBV25-1 - TRBD1 TGTGCCAGCAGTCCCCACCAGGACAGGGGCGGGCATGAGCAGTTCTTC CASSPHQDRGGHEQFF
TRBJ2-2 TRBV4-1 once - TGCGCCAGCAGCCAAGTGAGCCCCGGGGAGCTGTTTTTT CASSQVSPGELFF
TRBJ1-5 TRBV18 - TRBD1 TGTGCCAGCTCCCCGGGACAGGGGGCTACTCGTCAGCCCCAGCATTTT CASSPGQGATRQPQHF
TRBJ1-6 TRBV7-9 few - TGTGCCAGCAGACCCTCCTCGAGTAATTCACCCCTCCACTTT CASRPSSSNSPLHF
TRBJ1-2 TRBV19 - TRBD1 TGTGCCAGTAGAGTGACAGGGGCAAACTATGGCTACACCTTC CASRVTGANYGYTF
TRBJ1-1 TRBV18 - - TGTGCCAGCTCACCCTCGCAGGGTGGGAACACTGAAGCTTTCTTT CASSPSQGGNTEAFF